Listed below are T cell receptor beta chains from one sample, sequenced in a study of blood T cells in healthy people across ages. TCRdb re-analysed the 5' RACE reads in MiXCR, keeping a single row per CDR3 protein. The table shows around 870,000 distinct CDR3 sequences, with around 28% occurring only once. Specimen: blood. The receptor source for this set is a woman at least 80 years old in good health. Both conserved end residues are part of each CDR3. A D gene is named only where the DNA matches it firmly. Clone size is shown for a subset of rows, as once, few, many or a class of expanded clone.

D,J,V,size,DNA,CDR3
TRBD1,TRBJ2-7,TRBV6-2/TRBV6-3,many,TGTGCCAGCAGTTATCAGGACAGGGAAGCCTACGAGCAGTACTTC,CASSYQDREAYEQYF
NA,TRBJ2-7,TRBV11-2,many,TGTGCCAGCAGCTTAGTAGGTGCGGGGGCCCTTGGCGAGCAGTACTTC,CASSLVGAGALGEQYF
NA,TRBJ2-7,TRBV19,few,TGTGCCAGTAGTGTTTCCGGAACAGGGCTCTACGAGCAGTACTTC,CASSVSGTGLYEQYF
NA,TRBJ2-1,TRBV20-1,many,TGCAGTGCTAGAGGGGGGAGGAATAGTGTGAATGAGCAGTTCTTC,CSARGGRNSVNEQFF
NA,TRBJ2-1,TRBV6-4,many,TGTGCCAGCAGTCTACCAATCTGGTCGAGGGAGGATGAGCAGTTCTTC,CASSLPIWSREDEQFF
NA,TRBJ1-6,TRBV20-1,many,TGCAGTGCTAGTGACAGATATTCACCCCTCCACTTT,CSASDRYSPLHF
TRBD1,TRBJ2-7,TRBV6-2/TRBV6-3,many,TGTGCCAGCAGTCGGGACAGCTTATCCTACGAGCAGTACTTC,CASSRDSLSYEQYF
NA,TRBJ2-3,TRBV6-6,many,TGTGCCAGCAGTCCGAGGGGGAATACGCAGTATTTT,CASSPRGNTQYF
NA,TRBJ2-6,TRBV15,many,TGTGCCACCAGCAGAGGGGAAATATCGGGGGCCAACGTCCTGACTTTC,CATSRGEISGANVLTF
NA,TRBJ2-1,TRBV7-2,many,TGTGCCAGCAGCTCCACCCCTCAGTTTTCCTACAATGAGCAGTTCTTC,CASSSTPQFSYNEQFF
TRBD1,TRBJ1-4,TRBV9,few,TGTGCCAGCAGCAAGACAGGGGCAACTAATGAAAAACTGTTTTTT,CASSKTGATNEKLFF
NA,TRBJ1-1,TRBV6-6,few,TGTGCCAGCAGCCCCCCTTTCGCAGGGTTGGTTGCTGAAGCTTTCTTT,CASSPPFAGLVAEAFF
TRBD1,TRBJ2-1,TRBV30,many,TGTGCCTGGAGTGCTTACAGGGGTGAGCAGTTCTTC,CAWSAYRGEQFF
NA,TRBJ1-5,TRBV4-1,NA,TGCGCCAGCAGCCCACCGGACAGTCGACGGCCCCAGCATTTT,CASSPPDSRRPQHF
NA,TRBJ2-3,TRBV29-1,NA,TGCAGCGTTGAAGGGAATAGGAAAGATACGCAGTATTTT,CSVEGNRKDTQYF
TRBD1,TRBJ2-7,TRBV5-1,many,TGCGCCAGCAGCCGCACAGGGGGCAGGGGCGAGCAGTACTTC,CASSRTGGRGEQYF
NA,TRBJ1-2,TRBV12-3/TRBV12-4,NA,TGTGCCAGCAGTCCAACACCGGGTCGGGGCTACACCTTC,CASSPTPGRGYTF
TRBD1,TRBJ2-2,TRBV3-1,NA,TGTGCCAGCAGCCGAAACAGGGGAAAGAACACCGGGGAGCGGTTTTTT,CASSRNRGKNTGERFF
TRBD1,TRBJ1-2,TRBV6-1,many,TGTGCCAGCAGTGACCCCGGGACAGCCAACTATGGCTACACCTTC,CASSDPGTANYGYTF